The sequence of this T cell receptor beta chain was determined in a study of blood T cell repertoires in COVID-19. Symptom resolution, clearance, or two negative PCRs marked the recovered donors of Cohort 3. Data came from immunoSEQ multiplex PCR; TCRdb stores just in-frame clones and leaves some out. The sample contains a few hundred thousand clones, around 91% of which appear only once. This CDR3 spans 15 amino acids. Trimming shortened V by 1 base and J by 4 bases, and 13 bases separated the two germline ends. The germline V gene encodes CDR1 MNHEY and CDR2 SMNVEV (reference sequence). The clonotype was recovered from a woman younger than 30 who had recovered from COVID-19. The chain combines TRBV27 with TRBJ1-1; possible D gene TRBD1, 5 bases. The sample consisted of PBMCs or T cells enriched from blood (not recorded which). CDR3 in DNA: TGTGCCAGCAGTTTATGGACCCCGGGGGTCACTGAAGCTTTCTTT. This codes for CASSLWTPGVTEAFF.